This T cell receptor (beta chain) was obtained from a study of blood T cell repertoires in COVID-19. Libraries were prepared by immunoSEQ multiplex PCR; TCRdb keeps only in-frame clonotypes and omits some of them. Of 65,000 to 100,000 clones in the sample, around 80% were seen once. The receptor was isolated from a human donor in a cohort sampled during active COVID-19. Sequencing was carried out using peripheral blood.

The chain's CDR3 is CASSSSGTGAHEQYF. The CDR3 bases are TGCGCCAGCAGCTCCTCCGGGACAGGGGCCCACGAGCAGTACTTC. The chain couples TRBV5-1 to TRBJ2-7; 10 positions agree with TRBD1. CDR3 length: 15 residues. The V gene's germline CDR1 is SGHRS and CDR2 YFSETQ. The ends lost 3 bases at V and 5 bases at J; junction bases unmatched: 8.